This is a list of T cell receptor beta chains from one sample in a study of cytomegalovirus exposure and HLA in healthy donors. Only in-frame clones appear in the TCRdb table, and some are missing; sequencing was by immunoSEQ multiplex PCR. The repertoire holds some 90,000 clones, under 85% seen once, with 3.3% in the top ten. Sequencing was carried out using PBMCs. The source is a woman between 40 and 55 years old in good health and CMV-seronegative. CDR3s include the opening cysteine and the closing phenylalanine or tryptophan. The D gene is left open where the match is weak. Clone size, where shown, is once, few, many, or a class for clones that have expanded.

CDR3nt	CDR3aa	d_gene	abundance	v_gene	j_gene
TGCGCCAGCAGCTTGGGTCAGGGCATCGATCCAGCAGAGACCCAGTACTTC	CASSLGQGIDPAETQYF	-	-	TRBV5-1	TRBJ2-5
TGTGCCAGCAGTGTCCCTCAGGGGTTTTGCGAGCAGTACTTC	CASSVPQGFCEQYF	-	-	TRBV2	TRBJ2-7
TGTGCCAGCGTTGGACAGGGCAATCAGCCCCAGCATTTT	CASVGQGNQPQHF	TRBD1	-	TRBV2	TRBJ1-5
TGTGCCATCTCCCCGGGTGGGTCCCAAGAGACCCAGTACTTC	CAISPGGSQETQYF	-	few	TRBV10-3	TRBJ2-5
TGTGCCAGCAGACGGGACAGGGCACACGAGCAGTACTTC	CASRRDRAHEQYF	TRBD1	-	TRBV2	TRBJ2-7
TGTGCCAGCAGCCGGGGACTAGCGGGAGAATATAGGTACAATGAGCAGTTCTTC	CASSRGLAGEYRYNEQFF	TRBD2	-	TRBV11-2	TRBJ2-1
TGTGCCAGTAGTGAACAGGGTGCGAACACTGAAGCTTTCTTT	CASSEQGANTEAFF	-	-	TRBV19	TRBJ1-1
TGTGCCAGCTCCCCCGGCCGGGACAAGGAGCTGTTTTTT	CASSPGRDKELFF	-	-	TRBV18	TRBJ2-2
TGTGCCAGCAGCCAAGAACTTAATATCCCGAACACTGAAGCTTTCTTT	CASSQELNIPNTEAFF	-	few	TRBV14	TRBJ1-1
TGTGCCAGCAGCTTAGGCCAGGGCTCACCCCTCCACTTT	CASSLGQGSPLHF	-	-	TRBV13	TRBJ1-6
TGTGCCAGCAGTGGGGGAGGTGGGGGGGGAATCTATGGCTACACCTTC	CASSGGGGGGIYGYTF	-	-	TRBV6-4	TRBJ1-2
TGTGCCAGCAGCCGGACAGGGGACACCATATATTTT	CASSRTGDTIYF	TRBD1	few	TRBV2	TRBJ1-3
TGTGCCAGCAGCTTAGACCTATCTGGGGGACAGGAGACCCAGTACTTC	CASSLDLSGGQETQYF	TRBD1	-	TRBV7-9	TRBJ2-5
TGTGCCAGCAGCAAAGTGGCGGGAGCCTACAATGAGCAGTTCTTC	CASSKVAGAYNEQFF	-	-	TRBV21-1	TRBJ2-1
TGCAGCGTTGACTCAGGACAGGGGAATTATGGCTACACCTTC	CSVDSGQGNYGYTF	TRBD1	-	TRBV29-1	TRBJ1-2
TGTGCCAGCAGTAAATACAGGTCCGGGCCCCAGCATTTT	CASSKYRSGPQHF	-	-	TRBV28	TRBJ1-5
TGTGCCAGCAGCTACCCAGCTGCGGGAACCACAGATACGCAGTATTTT	CASSYPAAGTTDTQYF	-	-	TRBV5-4	TRBJ2-3
TGCAGTGCTATCGGACAGGGGCCCCTCCACTTT	CSAIGQGPLHF	TRBD1	-	TRBV20-1	TRBJ1-6
TGCAGTGCTAGAGATTTTCCTTCCTCCTACTTC	CSARDFPSSYF	-	-	TRBV20-1	TRBJ2-5
TGCGCCAGCAGCCAAGATCTGGACAGAGTTTACAATGAGCAGTTCTTC	CASSQDLDRVYNEQFF	-	-	TRBV4-1	TRBJ2-1
TGTGCCAGCAGGGCAGGGCGTACTGAAGCTTTCTTT	CASRAGRTEAFF	-	-	TRBV2	TRBJ1-1
TGCAGCGTTGCCGGGACTAGCGATAAGCAGTACTTC	CSVAGTSDKQYF	TRBD2	-	TRBV29-1	TRBJ2-7
TGTGCCAGCAGCCCTGGGACAGGTGGATGGAAGGATGGCTACACCTTC	CASSPGTGGWKDGYTF	TRBD1	-	TRBV7-6	TRBJ1-2
TGTGCCAGCAGCGTAGGGCCCGGGGAGCTGTTTTTT	CASSVGPGELFF	-	-	TRBV9	TRBJ2-2
TGTGCCAGCACCACCACCCCCCGGCTCGGGGAGACCCAGTACTTC	CASTTTPRLGETQYF	-	-	TRBV5-5	TRBJ2-5